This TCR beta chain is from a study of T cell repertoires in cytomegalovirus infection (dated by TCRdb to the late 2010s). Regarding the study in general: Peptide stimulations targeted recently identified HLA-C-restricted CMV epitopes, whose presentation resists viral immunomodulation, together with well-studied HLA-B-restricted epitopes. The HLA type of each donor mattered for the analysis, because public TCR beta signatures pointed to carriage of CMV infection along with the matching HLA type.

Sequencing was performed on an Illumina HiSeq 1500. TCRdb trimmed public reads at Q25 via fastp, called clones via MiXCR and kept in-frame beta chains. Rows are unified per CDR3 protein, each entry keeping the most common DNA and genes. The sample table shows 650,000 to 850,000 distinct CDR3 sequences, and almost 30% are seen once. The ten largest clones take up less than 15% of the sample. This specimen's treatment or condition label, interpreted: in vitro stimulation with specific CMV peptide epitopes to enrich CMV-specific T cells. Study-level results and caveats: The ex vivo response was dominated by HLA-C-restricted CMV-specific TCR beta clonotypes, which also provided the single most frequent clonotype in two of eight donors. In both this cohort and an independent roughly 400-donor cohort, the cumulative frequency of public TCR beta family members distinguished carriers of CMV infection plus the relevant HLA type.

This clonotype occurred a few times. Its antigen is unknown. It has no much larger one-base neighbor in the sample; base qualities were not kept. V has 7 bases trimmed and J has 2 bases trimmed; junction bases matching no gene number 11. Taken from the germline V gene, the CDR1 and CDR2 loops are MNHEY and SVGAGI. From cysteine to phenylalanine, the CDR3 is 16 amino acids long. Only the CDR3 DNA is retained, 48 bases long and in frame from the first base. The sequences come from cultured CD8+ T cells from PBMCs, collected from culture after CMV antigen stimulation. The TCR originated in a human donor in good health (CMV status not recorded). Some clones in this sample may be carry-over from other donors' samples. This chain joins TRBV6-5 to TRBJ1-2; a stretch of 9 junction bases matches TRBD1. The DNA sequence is TGTGCCAGCACCCCTATAGGGGACAGGGTGAACTATGGCTACACCTTC. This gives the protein CASTPIGDRVNYGYTF.